These T cell receptor beta chains were read from a single sample in a study of CD8+CD57+ T cells in acquired aplastic anemia. TCRdb processed the reads anew with MiXCR; each CDR3 protein has one entry. Altogether about 170,000 distinct CDR3 sequences are present, 45% to 55% being singletons, with the ten largest covering 1.1%. Sequenced material: sorted CD4+, CD8+, or CD8+CD57+ T cells (not recorded which) from PBMCs. Receptor source: a human donor with aplastic anemia. CDR3s include the opening cysteine and the closing phenylalanine or tryptophan. A D gene is named only where the DNA matches it firmly. Only part of the rows carry a size: once, few, many, or a class if the clone is expanded.

d_gene,len,j_gene,v_gene,abundance,CDR3aa,CDR3nt
-,16,TRBJ1-2,TRBV2,many,CASSSNRAWSGYGYTF,TGTGCCAGCAGTTCCAACAGGGCGTGGAGTGGCTATGGCTACACCTTC
-,13,TRBJ1-1,TRBV6-1,many,CASGRTPNTEAFF,TGTGCCAGCGGAAGAACCCCGAACACTGAAGCTTTCTTT
-,13,TRBJ1-5,TRBV14,-,CASSQGLNQPQHF,TGTGCCAGCAGCCAAGGCTTAAATCAGCCCCAGCATTTT
-,15,TRBJ1-2,TRBV6-5,few,CASSYSYRNLYGYTF,TGTGCCAGCAGTTACTCGTACCGAAATCTCTATGGCTACACCTTC
-,12,TRBJ1-1,TRBV28,few,CASQVGNTEAFF,TGTGCCTCCCAGGTGGGGAACACTGAAGCTTTCTTT
-,13,TRBJ2-1,TRBV2,many,CASSEETQNEQFF,TGTGCCAGCAGTGAAGAAACCCAGAATGAGCAGTTCTTC
-,15,TRBJ2-3,TRBV29-1,-,CSVEDQEGYTDTQYF,TGCAGCGTTGAAGATCAGGAGGGATACACAGATACGCAGTATTTT
TRBD2,18,TRBJ2-6,TRBV4-2,many,CASTPTGLAAGGANVLTF,TGTGCCAGCACCCCAACCGGACTAGCCGCCGGGGGGGCCAACGTCCTGACTTTC
-,14,TRBJ2-3,TRBV19,-,CASRVEASTDTQYF,TGTGCCAGCCGAGTGGAAGCCAGCACAGATACGCAGTATTTT
-,13,TRBJ1-6,TRBV4-2,-,CASSPEKGSPLHF,TGTGCCAGTTCCCCCGAAAAGGGATCACCCCTCCACTTT
TRBD1,16,TRBJ2-5,TRBV9,-,CASSVSGTDLLATQYF,TGTGCCAGCAGCGTTTCCGGGACAGACTTATTGGCGACCCAGTACTTC
TRBD2,15,TRBJ2-1,TRBV24-1,once,CATSQGLAGGFEQFF,TGTGCCACCAGTCAAGGACTAGCGGGAGGATTTGAGCAGTTCTTC
-,12,TRBJ2-7,TRBV20-1,-,CSGGRGPHEQYF,TGCAGTGGCGGGCGAGGGCCCCACGAGCAGTACTTC
-,13,TRBJ2-7,TRBV7-9,few,CASSGRSTYEQYF,TGTGCCAGCAGCGGGCGGTCGACCTACGAGCAGTACTTC
TRBD2,13,TRBJ2-5,TRBV29-1,-,CSVVAGGPETQYF,TGCAGCGTTGTCGCGGGGGGGCCTGAGACCCAGTACTTC
-,14,TRBJ1-5,TRBV19,-,CASSMRVYNQPQHF,TGTGCCAGTAGTATGAGGGTGTACAATCAGCCCCAGCATTTT
-,13,TRBJ1-2,TRBV13,many,CASSTRGNYGYTF,TGTGCCAGCAGCACTAGGGGTAACTATGGCTACACCTTC
-,12,TRBJ1-1,TRBV20-1,once,CSAPGAWTEAFF,TGCAGTGCTCCTGGGGCCTGGACTGAAGCTTTCTTT
TRBD2,14,TRBJ2-7,TRBV12-3/TRBV12-4,many,CASRRGGSSYEQYF,TGTGCCAGCAGGCGGGGGGGAAGCTCCTACGAGCAGTACTTC
TRBD2,14,TRBJ2-7,TRBV20-1,many,CSARASGGASEQYF,TGCAGTGCTAGAGCTAGCGGGGGGGCGAGCGAGCAGTACTTC
-,13,TRBJ1-2,TRBV10-1,many,CASSEYRNYGYTF,TGCGCCAGCAGTGAGTACAGAAACTATGGCTACACCTTC
-,12,TRBJ2-1,TRBV10-3,-,CAISDFYNEQFF,TGTGCCATCAGTGATTTCTACAATGAGCAGTTCTTC
TRBD2,12,TRBJ2-1,TRBV2,many,CASRDSGNEQFF,TGTGCCAGCAGGGATAGCGGGAACGAGCAGTTCTTC
-,18,TRBJ2-1,TRBV3-1,few,CASSRRDLGRVVYNEQFF,TGTGCCAGCAGCCGTAGAGACCTCGGCAGGGTGGTTTACAATGAGCAGTTCTTC
-,15,TRBJ2-7,TRBV24-1,-,CATSDFGRGIYEQYF,TGTGCCACCAGTGATTTCGGACGGGGCATCTACGAGCAGTACTTC
TRBD2,14,TRBJ2-7,TRBV12-3/TRBV12-4,many,CASRLAGGNYEQYF,TGTGCCAGCAGGTTAGCGGGGGGGAACTACGAGCAGTACTTC
TRBD1,14,TRBJ1-2,TRBV10-3,few,CAISPGQGPVRYTF,TGTGCCATCTCACCGGGACAGGGACCCGTACGCTACACCTTC
-,15,TRBJ2-5,TRBV6-1,many,CASISRDTSSETQYF,TGTGCCAGCATCTCCCGGGACACCTCATCGGAGACCCAGTACTTC
-,12,TRBJ2-3,TRBV12-3/TRBV12-4,many,CASGQATDTQYF,TGTGCCAGCGGGCAGGCCACAGATACGCAGTATTTT
-,14,TRBJ2-6,TRBV20-1,-,CSASPGRGANVLTF,TGCAGTGCTAGTCCCGGGAGAGGGGCCAACGTCCTGACTTTC
TRBD1,14,TRBJ1-3,TRBV5-1,-,CASSRDRAGYTIYF,TGCGCCAGCAGTCGGGACAGGGCTGGGTACACCATATATTTT
-,11,TRBJ1-1,TRBV10-3,-,CATSLNTEAFF,TGTGCCACCTCCTTGAACACTGAAGCTTTCTTT
-,17,TRBJ2-2,TRBV10-1,-,CAGSQKRDSWGTGELFF,TGCGCCGGCAGTCAAAAAAGGGACTCCTGGGGCACCGGGGAGCTGTTTTTT
-,17,TRBJ2-5,TRBV19,once,CASSQYGIPGPQETQYF,TGTGCCAGTAGTCAATACGGGATCCCGGGACCCCAAGAGACCCAGTACTTC
-,12,TRBJ2-1,TRBV29-1,many,CSVEGEQVGQFF,TGCAGCGTTGAAGGGGAGCAAGTAGGGCAGTTCTTC
-,15,TRBJ2-3,TRBV20-1,-,CSASRGGSGTDTQYF,TGCAGTGCTAGTCGGGGAGGATCGGGCACAGATACGCAGTATTTT
-,13,TRBJ1-1,TRBV5-1,many,CASSLAARSEAFF,TGCGCCAGCAGCTTGGCAGCTAGGAGTGAAGCTTTCTTT
-,15,TRBJ1-6,TRBV27,many,CASMLREGTPSPLHF,TGTGCCAGCATGCTCCGGGAGGGGACTCCTTCACCCCTCCACTTT